These T cell receptor beta chains were read from a single sample in a study of T cell responses to AZD1222 COVID-19 vaccine. Libraries were prepared by immunoSEQ multiplex PCR; TCRdb keeps only in-frame clonotypes and omits some of them. The repertoire holds 150,000 to 200,000 clones, 80% to 95% seen once, with 8.5% to 12% in the top ten. Material: peripheral blood, obtained on day 0 of AZD1222 vaccination. The receptor set was obtained from an adult in good health. CDR3s include the opening cysteine and the closing phenylalanine or tryptophan. A clone size is listed for some rows: how often the clone was seen (once, few, many), or a class if it is expanded.

V gene: TRBV21-1
clone size: .
J gene: TRBJ2-2
CDR3 protein: CASTSIQGFTETGELFF

V gene: TRBV2
clone size: .
J gene: TRBJ2-2
CDR3 protein: CASSKDRGLDTGELFF

V gene: TRBV18
clone size: .
J gene: TRBJ2-7
CDR3 protein: CASSPRDSNYEQYF

V gene: TRBV6-6
clone size: .
J gene: TRBJ1-5
CDR3 protein: CASSPWDRVGNQPQHF

V gene: TRBV6-6
clone size: .
J gene: TRBJ1-2
CDR3 protein: CASTVREIHYGYTF

V gene: TRBV3-1/TRBV3-2
clone size: .
J gene: TRBJ2-2
CDR3 protein: CASSQDRTLNTGELFF

V gene: TRBV7-2
clone size: .
J gene: TRBJ2-1
CDR3 protein: CASRKTSGRADSEQFF

V gene: TRBV2
clone size: .
J gene: TRBJ1-2
CDR3 protein: CASRRMPLGGYGYTF

V gene: TRBV9
clone size: .
J gene: TRBJ1-2
CDR3 protein: CASSVGTGSGYTF

V gene: TRBV3-1/TRBV3-2
clone size: once
J gene: TRBJ2-1
CDR3 protein: CASSQSGGGHNEQFF

V gene: TRBV5-1
clone size: .
J gene: TRBJ1-1
CDR3 protein: CASSAGQGMRAFF

V gene: TRBV6-5
clone size: .
J gene: TRBJ2-1
CDR3 protein: CASRTRDRPREQFF

V gene: TRBV19
clone size: .
J gene: TRBJ1-1
CDR3 protein: CASSIGRAGPEAFF

V gene: TRBV30
clone size: .
J gene: TRBJ1-6
CDR3 protein: CAWSQGGNSPLHF

V gene: TRBV7-2
clone size: once
J gene: TRBJ2-2
CDR3 protein: CASSPQGAGGELFF

V gene: TRBV27
clone size: .
J gene: TRBJ1-5
CDR3 protein: CASSLGQGRSNQPQHF

V gene: TRBV19
clone size: .
J gene: TRBJ1-2
CDR3 protein: CASNPLGSYGYTF

V gene: TRBV5-5
clone size: .
J gene: TRBJ1-6
CDR3 protein: CASSQRTGDNSPLHF

V gene: TRBV19
clone size: .
J gene: TRBJ1-2
CDR3 protein: CASKSRQGLVEGYTF

V gene: TRBV19
clone size: .
J gene: TRBJ1-1
CDR3 protein: CASSITGLDTEAFF

V gene: TRBV28
clone size: .
J gene: TRBJ2-1
CDR3 protein: CASSLLGDRPNNEQFF

V gene: TRBV10-2
clone size: .
J gene: TRBJ2-3
CDR3 protein: CASSEFSSGRADTQYF

V gene: TRBV19
clone size: .
J gene: TRBJ1-5
CDR3 protein: CASSRGPRDTPSNQPQHF

V gene: TRBV30
clone size: .
J gene: TRBJ1-1
CDR3 protein: CAWSEWTEAFF

V gene: TRBV5-5
clone size: .
J gene: TRBJ2-2
CDR3 protein: CASSSTGNTGELFF

V gene: TRBV3-1/TRBV3-2
clone size: .
J gene: TRBJ2-2
CDR3 protein: CASRQPAAGGGTGELFF

V gene: TRBV7-2
clone size: .
J gene: TRBJ1-1
CDR3 protein: CASSRQGYMNTEAFF

V gene: TRBV7-2
clone size: .
J gene: TRBJ2-5
CDR3 protein: CASSDNTETQYF

V gene: TRBV6-5
clone size: .
J gene: TRBJ2-1
CDR3 protein: CASSYSGGTYNEQFF

V gene: TRBV10-3
clone size: .
J gene: TRBJ2-2
CDR3 protein: CAISELTGTNPGELFF

V gene: TRBV12-3/TRBV12-4
clone size: .
J gene: TRBJ1-5
CDR3 protein: CASKGTGSQPQHF

V gene: TRBV5-6
clone size: once
J gene: TRBJ1-4
CDR3 protein: CASSLTPGGDEKLFF

V gene: TRBV6-2/TRBV6-3
clone size: .
J gene: TRBJ1-2
CDR3 protein: CASSYSLRVRRDNGYTF

V gene: TRBV11-2
clone size: .
J gene: TRBJ2-5
CDR3 protein: CASSLNREETQYF

V gene: TRBV3-1/TRBV3-2
clone size: .
J gene: TRBJ2-7
CDR3 protein: CASSQARYEQYF

V gene: TRBV19
clone size: .
J gene: TRBJ1-1
CDR3 protein: CASSITSEHNTEAFF

V gene: TRBV18
clone size: .
J gene: TRBJ2-7
CDR3 protein: CASSPPDGFPAYEQYF

V gene: TRBV24-1
clone size: .
J gene: TRBJ1-6
CDR3 protein: CATSDPPGETPPLHF

V gene: TRBV6-1
clone size: .
J gene: TRBJ2-7
CDR3 protein: CASSEPAVGMTAQYF

V gene: TRBV11-2
clone size: .
J gene: TRBJ1-4
CDR3 protein: CASTGGVAFNEKLFF

V gene: TRBV30
clone size: .
J gene: TRBJ2-1
CDR3 protein: CAWSVDFRDEQFF

V gene: TRBV5-4
clone size: .
J gene: TRBJ1-1
CDR3 protein: CASSNPLTVFGNTEAFF

V gene: TRBV6-5
clone size: .
J gene: TRBJ1-2
CDR3 protein: CASVPAGSSSYGYTF

V gene: TRBV28
clone size: .
J gene: TRBJ1-6
CDR3 protein: CASSVGVGRSPLHF

V gene: TRBV28
clone size: .
J gene: TRBJ1-2
CDR3 protein: CASSSSGPSYGYTF